Following are 27 T cell receptor beta chains from one sample sequenced in a study of shared clonotypes between healthy human individuals. Assay used: immunoSEQ multiplex PCR; TCRdb lists only in-frame clones, some missing. The sample carries about 2.3 million clones, 85% to 95% recorded once. The sample was naive CD4+ T cells from PBMCs. Subset indicated: CD45RA+ positively selected. The receptors were gathered from a young man in good health. Some clones in this sample may be carry-over from other donors' samples.

The rearrangement uses TRBV4-2 and TRBJ2-2; the D is unclear. With 5 bases removed from V and 3 bases from J, the gap between germline ends came to 22 bases. Looked up from germline, CDR1 is LGHNA and CDR2 is YNFKEQ. CDR3 length: 18 amino acids. The DNA of the CDR3 is TGTGCCAGCAGCACTCGTGCGTCGGGTTACGTGGACACCGGGGAGCTGTTTTTT. Amino acid sequence: CASSTRASGYVDTGELFF.

To note about this clone: Other DNA sequences from this sample encode an identical CDR3 as well. The chain employs TRBV5-6 and TRBJ1-1; D call uncertain. The CDR3 contains 13 residues. The V gene lost 0 bases and the J gene lost 1 base, with 4 bases spanning the gap. Looked up from germline, CDR1 is SGHDT and CDR2 is YYEEEE. CDR3 bases: TGTGCCAGCAGCTTGGTCCCGAACACTGAAGCTTTCTTT. Protein sequence: CASSLVPNTEAFF.

This chain links TRBV7-9 with TRBJ2-5; either TRBD1 or TRBD2 may supply D (6 bases each). With 4 bases removed from V and 6 bases from J, the gap between germline ends came to 12 bases. Per the germline V gene, CDR1 is SEHNR and CDR2 is FQNEAQ (reference sequence). CDR3 length equals 13 residues. In DNA, the CDR3 is TGTGCCAGCAGCTCCGGGGGCCGTCAGACCCAGTACTTC. It is translated as CASSSGGRQTQYF.

To note about this clone: Additional DNA sequences in this sample encode the identical CDR3. The chain joins TRBV28 to TRBJ1-2, with unresolved D. V lost 3 bases and J 4 bases, leaving 6 bases between the germline ends. Germline CDR1 reads MDHEN; CDR2 reads SYDVKM. This CDR3 is built from 12 residues. CDR3 sequence: CASSLLGYGYTF. Written as DNA, the CDR3 is TGTGCCAGCAGTTTGTTAGGCTATGGCTACACCTTC.

The chain uses TRBV28 and TRBJ1-1, with D possibly matching TRBD1 (5 bases). This CDR3 spans 14 amino acids. Trimming removed 11 bases at V and 0 bases at J, with 16 bases between. Germline assignment: CDR1 MDHEN and CDR2 SYDVKM. The CDR3 is CAASGGGVNTEAFF. CDR3 DNA: TGTGCCGCCTCCGGGGGGGGAGTGAACACTGAAGCTTTCTTT. Based on the CDR3 plus reference TRBV28 and TRBJ1-1, the full variable domain is DVKVTQSSRYLVKRTGEKVFLECVQDMDHENMFWYRQDPGLGLRLIYFSYDVKMKEKGDIPEGYSVSREKKERFSLILESASTNQTSMYLCAASGGGVNTEAFFGQGTRLTVV.

The chain employs TRBV7-9 and TRBJ2-3; 9 bases are shared with TRBD2. This CDR3 has 18 amino acids. Trimming removed 5 bases from V and 4 bases from J; junction bases left unmatched: 16. Germline V gene lookup returns CDR1 SEHNR and CDR2 FQNEAQ (reference sequence). DNA of the CDR3: TGTGCCAGCAGCCCGGGCATCGTGGCGGGAGGGTACGCAGATACGCAGTATTTT. Encoded protein: CASSPGIVAGGYADTQYF.

The V call is TRBV6-5, the J call TRBJ2-2; D remains ambiguous. V was clipped by 6 bases and J by 1 base, with 12 bases between them. The germline V gene encodes CDR1 MNHEY and CDR2 SVGAGI. The CDR3 loop spans 15 amino acids. The CDR3 region has the DNA TGTGCCAGCAGAACGGGCTCGGTGAACACCGGGGAGCTGTTTTTT. It yields the protein CASRTGSVNTGELFF.

The gene calls are TRBV7-9 and TRBJ2-7; tentatively, D is TRBD1 (6 bases). V was shortened by 3 bases and J by 4 bases, with 19 bases between the two germline ends. The CDR3 has 16 residues. Germline V gene data show CDR1 as SEHNR and CDR2 as FQNEAQ (reference sequence). CDR3 in amino acids: CASSLRGGWPRYEQYF. The CDR3 DNA follows: TGTGCCAGCAGCTTGAGAGGGGGTTGGCCCCGATACGAGCAGTACTTC.

This clone is a singleton in its sample. The chain combines TRBV4-1 with TRBJ2-1; unclear D gene. Germline V gene sequence: CDR1 MGHRA, CDR2 YSYEKL. This CDR3 has 13 residues. V was trimmed by 0 bases and J by 7 bases, leaving 7 bases between them. CDR3 protein: CASSQETPNEQFF. DNA for the CDR3: TGCGCCAGCAGCCAAGAAACCCCGAATGAGCAGTTCTTC.

The chain combines TRBV5-1 with TRBJ2-3; D is possibly TRBD1 or TRBD2 (6 bases each). Germline V gene data show CDR1 as SGHRS and CDR2 as YFSETQ. There are 16 residues in the CDR3. V was clipped by 4 bases and J by 6 bases, with 21 bases between them. In DNA, the CDR3 is TGCGCCAGCAGCAGGGGGACTCCCTCGCAATTGGATACGCAGTATTTT. It encodes CASSRGTPSQLDTQYF.

This rearrangement joins TRBV4-1 to TRBJ2-1; 7 bases fit TRBD2. The CDR3 sequence is 17 residues long. The germline CDR1 and CDR2 sequences are MGHRA and YSYEKL. V shed 3 bases and J 6 bases; nucleotides not matched to a gene: 14. In DNA, the CDR3 is TGCGCCAGCAGCCACCTATGGGGGAGGGAGTCGGGCAATGAGCAGTTCTTC. Translating gives CASSHLWGRESGNEQFF.

This chain connects TRBV30 to TRBJ2-1; unclear D gene. The V end lost 3 bases, the J end lost 8 bases, and 11 bases lay between the germline ends. The CDR3 extends over 12 amino acids. CDR1 GTSNPN and CDR2 SVGIG come from the germline V gene (reference sequence). CDR3 DNA: TGTGCCTGGAGGGATTACCACCATGAGCAGTTCTTC. It codes for CAWRDYHHEQFF.

This chain links TRBV10-3 with TRBJ2-6; no definite D call. This CDR3 region has 16 residues. Per the germline V gene, CDR1 is ENHRY and CDR2 is SYGVKD. Trimming took 4 bases from V and 0 from J, leaving 10 bases between them. The CDR3 region has the DNA TGTGCCATCAGTGCGGTCACTATCTCTGGGGCCAACGTCCTGACTTTC. Translated: CAISAVTISGANVLTF.

J is TRBJ2-1 and V is TRBV6-1; D possibly corresponds to TRBD1 (6 bases). The V gene's germline CDR1 is MNHNS and CDR2 SASEGT. The CDR3 extends over 14 amino acids. Trimming shortened V by 7 bases and J by 8 bases, and 18 bases separated the two germline ends. For the CDR3, the DNA is TGTGCCAGCAACACATTCGGAAAGGGGGATGAGCAGTTCTTC. Protein sequence: CASNTFGKGDEQFF.

The chain combines TRBV7-2 with TRBJ2-5; no clear D gene. The V and J ends lost 1 base and 1 base respectively, with 7 bases between them. Germline V lookup: CDR1 SGHTA, CDR2 FQGNSA. This CDR3 has 14 amino acids. The CDR3 region has the DNA TGTGCCAGCAGCTTAGACTACAGCCAAGAGACCCAGTACTTC. Translating gives CASSLDYSQETQYF.

The chain employs TRBV7-2 and TRBJ2-1; D is possibly TRBD2 (6 bases). Germline CDR1 SGHTA, CDR2 FQGNSA. V gave up 5 bases and J gave up 8 bases, with 13 bases separating them. This CDR3 is 13 amino acids long. The CDR3 coding sequence is TGTGCCAGCAGCCCCGGAGGGTTCGATGAGCAGTTCTTC. Encoded protein: CASSPGGFDEQFF. The entire variable domain, with the rest obtained from reference TRBV7-2 and TRBJ2-1, is as follows: GAGVSQSPSNKVTEKGKDVELRCDPISGHTALYWYRQSLGQGLEFLIYFQGNSAPDKSGLPSDRFSAERTGGSVSTLTIQRTQQEDSAVYLCASSPGGFDEQFFGPGTRLTVL.

A remark on this clone: Additional DNA sequences in this sample encode the identical CDR3. V and J are TRBV5-1 and TRBJ1-4; D gene uncertain. Trimming took 0 bases from V and 0 from J, leaving 6 bases between them. This CDR3 comprises 15 residues. Germline loops: CDR1 SGHRS, CDR2 YFSETQ. CDR3 region: CASSLGAATNEKLFF. The CDR3 DNA reads TGCGCCAGCAGCTTGGGGGCAGCAACTAATGAAAAACTGTTTTTT.

This clone appeared once. This sequence joins TRBV6-5 and TRBJ1-4; TRBD1 aligns across 11 bases. Trimming cost V 0 bases and J 5 bases; bases outside gene matches: 2. Germline CDR1 reads MNHEY; CDR2 reads SVGAGI. CDR3 length: 16 residues. The CDR3 region is CASSYSGTGGNEKLFF. The CDR3 DNA reads TGTGCCAGCAGTTACTCAGGGACAGGGGGGAATGAAAAACTGTTTTTT.

A few counts support this clone. This chain connects TRBV20-1 to TRBJ2-1, with D perhaps being TRBD1 or TRBD2 (5 bases each). V was clipped by 6 bases and J by 10 bases, with 13 bases between them. In germline, CDR1 is DFQATT, CDR2 SNEGSKA (reference sequence). The CDR3 spans 11 residues. The CDR3 coding sequence is TGCAGTGCCACATACCGGGACGAGCAGTTCTTC. It encodes CSATYRDEQFF.

Written as DNA, the CDR3 is TGCAGCGTTGAGCAGGGGAGCATGAACACTGAAGCTTTCTTT. This encodes CSVEQGSMNTEAFF. V and J are TRBV29-1 and TRBJ1-1, with D tentatively TRBD1 (6 bases). Germline lookup yields CDR1 SQVTM and CDR2 ANQGSEA. The CDR3 contains 14 residues. V was cut by 3 bases and J by 0 bases, with 11 bases left in between.

This clone was recorded once. Other DNA sequences in the sample encode the same CDR3. The chain combines TRBV5-1 with TRBJ2-3, with a weak D call TRBD2 (6 bases). This CDR3 comprises 13 residues. Germline V CDR1 and CDR2: SGHRS, YFSETQ. The V gene lost 7 bases and the J gene lost 2 bases, with 11 bases spanning the gap. CDR3 amino acids: CASSAGSTDTQYF. CDR3 DNA: TGCGCCAGCTCTGCGGGGTCCACAGATACGCAGTATTTT.

In DNA form, the CDR3 reads TGTGCCAGCAGCTTACCCGGACTAGCTCTGTACTTC. Its protein is CASSLPGLALYF. The chain recombines TRBV7-8 with TRBJ2-5; 8 bases map to TRBD2. This CDR3 contains 12 residues. V shed 2 bases and J 13 bases; nucleotides not matched to a gene: 6. Germline V lookup: CDR1 SGHVS, CDR2 FQNEAQ.

The rearrangement uses TRBV2 and TRBJ2-2; a weak D match, TRBD1 (5 bases). The CDR3 has 14 amino acids. Per the germline V gene, CDR1 is SNHLY and CDR2 is FYNNEI. Trimming removed 4 bases from V and 3 bases from J, with 9 bases in between. The CDR3 is CASSALGDTGELFF. The CDR3 bases are TGTGCCAGCAGTGCCCTAGGGGACACCGGGGAGCTGTTTTTT.

V is TRBV5-1 and J is TRBJ2-5; tentative D call: TRBD2 (5 bases). This CDR3 is built from 14 residues. Trimming pared 1 base from V and 10 bases from J, leaving 17 bases between. Germline V CDR1 and CDR2: SGHRS, YFSETQ. The CDR3 spells CASSLYPSGGGQYF. CDR3 in DNA: TGCGCCAGCAGCTTGTACCCGTCAGGAGGAGGCCAGTACTTC. Variable domain in full (rest from reference TRBV5-1 and TRBJ2-5): KAGVTQTPRYLIKTRGQQVTLSCSPISGHRSVSWYQQTPGQGLQFLFEYFSETQRNKGNFPGRFSGRQFSNSRSEMNVSTLELGDSALYLCASSLYPSGGGQYFGPGTRLLVL.

About this clone itself: The junction differs from germline at one of its ends, possibly a read error. The chain joins TRBV29-1 to TRBJ1-2; TRBD1 matches 7 bases. There are 14 residues in the CDR3. CDR1 is SQVTM and CDR2 is ANQGSEA in the germline V gene. The CDR3 protein is CSVEAWTGNYGYTF. The CDR3, as DNA: TGCAGCGTAGAAGCCTGGACAGGCAACTATGGCTACACCTTC.

The V gene is TRBV28, the J gene TRBJ1-3; no definite D call. CDR1 and CDR2 (germline): MDHEN, SYDVKM. This CDR3 is 15 amino acids long. V was trimmed by 3 bases and J by 4 bases, leaving 13 bases between them. The CDR3 is CASSFHSLRGNTIYF. CDR3 DNA sequence: TGTGCCAGCAGTTTTCACTCGCTGCGAGGAAACACCATATATTTT.

This clone was counted a single time. The chain has TRBV5-1 and TRBJ1-1; TRBD1 agrees at 7 bases. This CDR3 has 15 residues. Per germline, CDR1 SGHRS and CDR2 YFSETQ. V was clipped by 4 bases and J by 0 bases; unmatched bases: 6. CDR3 protein: CASSQRQGLNTEAFF. For the CDR3, the DNA is TGCGCCAGCAGCCAACGACAGGGATTGAACACTGAAGCTTTCTTT. Drawing the rest from reference TRBV5-1 and TRBJ1-1, the complete variable domain is KAGVTQTPRYLIKTRGQQVTLSCSPISGHRSVSWYQQTPGQGLQFLFEYFSETQRNKGNFPGRFSGRQFSNSRSEMNVSTLELGDSALYLCASSQRQGLNTEAFFGQGTRLTVV.